This T cell receptor beta chain was recovered during a study of blood T cell repertoires in COVID-19. Authors' data handling: Amplification with reference gene primers provided the estimates of nucleated cell counts. Here immunoSEQ multiplex PCR was the method, and the copy in TCRdb shows in-frame clones only, minus some. That table is the source of V, J and clone size, and D and trimming were worked out from the DNA. The sample has some 310,000 clones, about 90% seen once; the top ten hold about 9.4%. As to this clone: Other DNA sequences of this sample code for an identical CDR3.

The CDR3 is 14 residues long. V shed 8 bases and J shed 4 bases, with 14 bases lying between them. Germline CDR1 is KGHDR and CDR2 is SFDVKD. Recovered status in Cohort 3 required two negative PCRs, clearance, or symptom resolution. The sequence was collected from a woman younger than 45 who had recovered from COVID-19. The sequencing sample was made of PBMCs or T cells enriched from blood (not recorded which). The chain has TRBV24-1 and TRBJ1-5; possible D gene TRBD1, 5 bases. The CDR3 is CATTTGDGNQPQHF. In nucleotides, the CDR3 is TGTGCCACCACCACGGGGGATGGTAATCAGCCCCAGCATTTT.